Shown below are 32 T cell receptor beta chains from a single sample sequenced in a study of T cell repertoires in cytomegalovirus infection. For these receptors, no antigen is known. One entry per CDR3 protein results from TCRdb running MiXCR on the reads. The sample shows 650,000 to 900,000 distinct CDR3 sequences, roughly 28% of them seen only once. This specimen was cultured CD8+ T cells from PBMCs, taken from culture after CMV antigen stimulation. These receptors were obtained from a human donor in good health (CMV status not recorded). Some clones in this sample may be carry-over from other donors' samples.

This clonotype has just a few counts. The chain employs TRBV28 and TRBJ2-7; D assignment may be TRBD1 or TRBD2 (5 bases each). The CDR3 has 14 amino acids. Germline CDR1 reads MDHEN; CDR2 reads SYDVKM. V was shortened by 6 bases and J by 5 bases, with 17 bases between the two germline ends. Written as DNA, the CDR3 is TGTGCCAGCAGCCCGCCGGGGCTTCGGAACGAGCAGTACGTC. Protein sequence: CASSPPGLRNEQYV.

This clonotype has a handful of counts. V is TRBV27 and J is TRBJ2-7; 8 nucleotides agree with TRBD1. CDR1 is MNHEY, CDR2 SMNVEV, per germline (reference sequence). Trimming cost V 6 bases and J 3 bases; bases outside gene matches: 10. This CDR3 is built from 15 residues. CDR3: CASRPGQGLSYEQYF. The CDR3 region has the DNA TGTGCCAGCAGACCTGGACAGGGTCTAAGCTACGAGCAGTACTTC.

This clonotype was seen just once. The chain employs TRBV20-1 and TRBJ2-2, with D maybe TRBD1 (6 bases). Germline-derived CDR1 and CDR2 are DFQATT and SNEGSKA (reference sequence). Trimming shortened V by 3 bases and J by 6 bases, and 14 bases separated the two germline ends. This CDR3 contains 14 residues. The CDR3 DNA sequence: TGCAGTGCTAGCTACAGGGAGCGCGCCGGGGAGCTGTTTTTT. Translating gives CSASYRERAGELFF.

The table lists this clonotype with a few counts. The chain combines TRBV2 with TRBJ1-5; D is unresolved. The CDR3 has 15 amino acids. The ends were cut back, 5 bases at V and 3 bases at J, with 14 bases in the middle. Per the germline V gene, CDR1 is SNHLY and CDR2 is FYNNEI. CDR3 DNA: TGTGCCAGCAGTCCCAGAAGGGCAGCCAATCAGCCCCAGCATTTT. It is translated as CASSPRRAANQPQHF.

This clonotype was counted only a few times. The chain links TRBV5-8 to TRBJ1-2; D is unresolved. The CDR3 loop spans 9 amino acids. In germline, CDR1 is SGHTS, CDR2 YDEGEE. Trimming removed 6 bases at V and 3 bases at J, with 0 bases between. The CDR3 nucleotides are TGTGCCAGCAACTATGGCTACACCTTC. It encodes CASNYGYTF.

This clonotype has at least ten counts. V is TRBV7-6 and J is TRBJ1-1; the match to TRBD1 covers 8 bases. Looked up from germline, CDR1 is SGHVS and CDR2 is FNYEAQ. Trimming took 5 bases from V and 7 from J; bases not matched to a gene: 12. This CDR3 region has 15 residues. CDR3 sequence reads: CASSPRGTGFGEAFF. In DNA form, the CDR3 reads TGTGCCAGCAGCCCAAGGGGGACAGGTTTCGGTGAAGCTTTCTTT.

This clonotype appeared a few times. The chain is built from TRBV27 and TRBJ2-7, with 7 bases matching TRBD2. Germline V gene sequence: CDR1 MNHEY, CDR2 SMNVEV (reference sequence). The CDR3 totals 10 residues. V lost 11 bases to trimming and J lost 7 bases; unmatched junction nucleotides: 5. CDR3 DNA sequence: TGTGCCGCCGGGAGGAATGAGCAGTACTTC. It translates to CAAGRNEQYF.

The sample holds a few counts of this clonotype. This rearrangement joins TRBV28 to TRBJ2-3; possible D gene TRBD2, 6 bases. The CDR3 extends over 17 amino acids. V was shortened by 6 bases and J by 0 bases, with 19 bases between the two germline ends. Germline V gives CDR1 MDHEN, CDR2 SYDVKM. The CDR3 nucleotides read TGTGCCAGCAGGTATGACGGACTACAATTCAGCACAGATACGCAGTATTTT. Translation gives CASRYDGLQFSTDTQYF.

This clonotype was seen only a few times. This chain joins TRBV6-4 and TRBJ2-1, with no clear D. Germline V gives CDR1 MRHNA, CDR2 SNTAGT. The CDR3 covers 15 residues. The ends were cut back, 2 bases at V and 6 bases at J, with 14 bases in the middle. DNA of the CDR3: TGTGCCAGCAGTGACCCCATTATAAGTGGCAATGAGCAGTTCTTC. Its translation: CASSDPIISGNEQFF.

J is TRBJ2-2 and V is TRBV7-2, with unresolved D. Germline CDR1 and CDR2: SGHTA and FQGNSA. The germline V and J ends were trimmed by 5 bases and 7 bases, with 11 bases remaining between them. The CDR3 spans 13 residues. CDR3 residues: CASSAYFVGELFF. CDR3 sequence (DNA): TGTGCCAGCAGCGCGTATTTTGTCGGGGAGCTGTTTTTT.

In this sample, this clonotype turned up many times. The chain recombines TRBV7-9 with TRBJ2-1, with a possible D match to TRBD2 (5 bases). Deletions cut 5 bases from V and 5 bases from J, with 16 bases between. The CDR3 spans 15 residues. Germline V CDR1 and CDR2: SEHNR, FQNEAQ (reference sequence). CDR3 nucleotides: TGTGCCAGCAGCCCCGGGATTCCAATCAACAATGAGCAGTTCTTC. As protein: CASSPGIPINNEQFF.

The chain couples TRBV6-1 to TRBJ1-4; no definite D call. This CDR3 spans 13 amino acids. Trimming cost V 5 bases and J 8 bases, with 12 bases left between them. The germline V gene has CDR1 MNHNS and CDR2 SASEGT. The DNA for the CDR3 is TGTGCCAGCAGTCCTTCGGGGTCGGAAAAACTGTTTTTT. This gives the protein CASSPSGSEKLFF.

This clonotype has a handful of counts. V and J are TRBV27 and TRBJ2-2; D is undetermined. Germline CDR1 and CDR2: MNHEY and SMNVEV (reference sequence). The V and J ends lost 2 bases and 6 bases respectively, with 7 bases between them. This CDR3 spans 13 amino acids. CDR3 amino acids: CASSLAQPGELFF. The CDR3 DNA reads as TGTGCCAGCAGTTTAGCCCAACCCGGGGAGCTGTTTTTT.

The rearrangement joins TRBV7-6 to TRBJ2-3, with 11 positions matching TRBD2. The junction had 7 bases not matched to a gene; V was cut back by 5 bases and J by 6 bases. This CDR3 region has 15 residues. In germline, CDR1 is SGHVS, CDR2 FNYEAQ. CDR3 sequence reads: CASSRLTSGGDTQYF. The CDR3 DNA sequence: TGTGCCAGCAGCCGCCTTACTAGCGGGGGCGATACGCAGTATTTT.

This clonotype was observed a few times. The rearrangement joins TRBV10-1 to TRBJ2-1; 14 positions match TRBD2. With V trimmed by 0 bases and J by 7 bases, 11 bases remained unmatched. Germline V gene sequence: CDR1 WNHNN, CDR2 SYGVQD (reference sequence). The CDR3 is made up of 19 amino acids. The CDR3 here is CASSESGLAGETYRNEQFF. CDR3 DNA: TGCGCCAGCAGTGAGTCGGGACTAGCGGGGGAAACCTACAGGAATGAGCAGTTCTTC.

This clonotype occurred a few times. V usage is TRBV5-6 and J usage is TRBJ2-1; weak D call: TRBD1 (5 bases). V lost 4 bases and J 8 bases, leaving 13 bases between the germline ends. The CDR3 consists of 13 residues. Germline assignment: CDR1 SGHDT and CDR2 YYEEEE. The CDR3 loop reads CASSPAGWYEQFF. CDR3 in DNA: TGTGCCAGCAGCCCCGCAGGGTGGTATGAGCAGTTCTTC.

The sample holds many counts of this clonotype. The V call is TRBV28, the J call TRBJ1-2, with TRBD1 as a possible D gene (5 bases). V shed 4 bases and J shed 2 bases, with 23 bases lying between them. Germline assignment: CDR1 MDHEN and CDR2 SYDVKM. The CDR3 loop spans 18 amino acids. DNA of the CDR3: TGTGCCAGCAGTTCCCCCGGGACGGGCATCCCACGGAACTATGGCTACACCTTC. Translation gives CASSSPGTGIPRNYGYTF.

This clonotype was seen only a few times. J is TRBJ2-7 and V is TRBV6-5; 9 nucleotides agree with TRBD1. The CDR3 has 15 residues. V lost 1 base and J lost 5; bases outside the gene matches: 6. Germline V gives CDR1 MNHEY, CDR2 SVGAGI. CDR3 bases: TGTGCCAGCAGTTACTTGGACAGGGGTTTCGACGAGCAGTACTTC. Translated: CASSYLDRGFDEQYF.

This chain joins TRBV7-8 and TRBJ1-3, with D possibly TRBD1 on 5 matching bases. Looked up from germline, CDR1 is SGHVS and CDR2 is FQNEAQ. Trimming took 2 bases from V and 2 from J, leaving 10 bases between them. The CDR3 is 15 residues long. The CDR3 region has the DNA TGTGCCAGCAGCTTATTTGGAGGGGCTGGAAACACCATATATTTT. Translation: CASSLFGGAGNTIYF.

V gene TRBV15 combines with J gene TRBJ1-4; D possibly corresponds to TRBD1 (5 bases). The CDR3 loop spans 16 amino acids. V lost 2 bases and J lost 6, with 16 bases in between. Looked up from germline, CDR1 is LNHNV and CDR2 is YYDKDF (reference sequence). CDR3: CATSRIGSGRHEKLFF. The CDR3 DNA follows: TGTGCCACCAGCAGAATAGGGTCAGGGCGCCATGAAAAACTGTTTTTT. The complete variable domain, with remaining parts taken from reference TRBV15 and TRBJ1-4, reads DAMVIQNPRYQVTQFGKPVTLSCSQTLNHNVMYWYQQKSSQAPKLLFHYYDKDFNNEADTPDNFQSRRPNTSFCFLDIRSPGLGDTAMYLCATSRIGSGRHEKLFFGSGTQLSVL.

This clonotype was seen a few times. V gene TRBV2 combines with J gene TRBJ1-2, with a weak D call TRBD1 (6 bases). Trimming cost V 6 bases and J 2 bases, with 16 bases left between them. The CDR3 loop spans 15 amino acids. CDR1 and CDR2 (germline): SNHLY, FYNNEI. CDR3 region: CASRPNRESNYGYTF. The DNA of the CDR3 is TGTGCCAGCAGACCTAACAGGGAGTCCAACTATGGCTACACCTTC.

A remark on this clonotype: At one end, the junction sequence differs from germline, possibly due to a read error. The V call is TRBV7-6, the J call TRBJ1-6, with 8 bases fitting TRBD1. This CDR3 is 14 amino acids long. Per germline, CDR1 SGHVS and CDR2 FNYEAQ. The CDR3 loop is CVSSVQGGHSPLHF. The CDR3 nucleotides read TGTGTCAGCAGCGTACAGGGGGGGCATTCACCCCTCCACTTT.

There are a few counts of this clonotype. The rearrangement joins TRBV19 to TRBJ2-7; 8 bases are shared with TRBD1. V trimming: 5 bases; J trimming: 0 bases; junction bases outside the gene matches: 15. This CDR3 comprises 18 residues. Germline CDR1 LNHDA, CDR2 SQIVND (reference sequence). In DNA, the CDR3 is TGTGCCAGTAGTTCATTGGGACAGGTACCATCAAGCTCCTACGAGCAGTACTTC. It specifies CASSSLGQVPSSSYEQYF.

This clonotype was seen repeatedly, ten times or more. V is TRBV7-9 and J is TRBJ2-2, with TRBD2 identical over 13 bases. CDR3 length: 17 residues. Looked up from germline, CDR1 is SEHNR and CDR2 is FQNEAQ (reference sequence). J lost 6 bases, V lost 5 bases, and 9 bases had no gene match. Here the CDR3 reads CASSRSTSGGYAGELFF. The CDR3 region has the DNA TGTGCCAGCAGCCGCTCGACTAGCGGGGGGTATGCCGGGGAGCTGTTTTTT.

Only one count was recorded for this clonotype. V and J are TRBV18 and TRBJ1-2; D remains unclear. Germline CDR1 and CDR2: KGHSH and LQKENI. Between the trimmed V and J ends, which lost 3 bases and 6 bases, there was a span of 14 bases. The CDR3 consists of 14 residues. The DNA for the CDR3 is TGTGCCAGCTCACCGGACGGGCTGGATGATGGCTACACCTTC. It encodes CASSPDGLDDGYTF.

There are many counts of this clonotype. This chain uses TRBV7-2 with TRBJ2-1; 11 bases are a match to TRBD2. CDR3 length: 15 residues. Per germline, CDR1 SGHTA and CDR2 FQGNSA. The V segment lost 3 bases and the J segment 6 bases; nucleotides outside the gene matches: 4. The CDR3 loop is CASSFSGGAVNEQFF. CDR3 bases: TGTGCCAGCAGCTTTAGCGGGGGGGCGGTCAATGAGCAGTTCTTC.

This clonotype appeared a few times. CDR3 nucleotides: TGTGCCAGCTGCATCCTGACCACCTCAGGGTACACCGGGGAGCTGTTTTTT. Protein: CASCILTTSGYTGELFF. The chain is built from TRBV27 and TRBJ2-2; the D gene is possibly TRBD1 (5 bases). Germline V gives CDR1 MNHEY, CDR2 SMNVEV (reference sequence). Trimming removed 8 bases from V and 3 bases from J, with 22 bases in between. The CDR3 has 17 amino acids.

The J gene is TRBJ2-7, the V gene TRBV7-9, with D uncertain. Germline-derived CDR1 and CDR2 are SEHNR and FQNEAQ (reference sequence). The CDR3 spans 12 residues. Trimming stripped 1 base from V and 7 bases from J, with 8 bases between. Here the CDR3 DNA reads TGTGCCAGCAGCTTAGACTATGGGGAGCAGTACTTC. It codes for CASSLDYGEQYF.

This clonotype was picked up many times. This chain joins TRBV7-6 and TRBJ2-5; D remains unclear. Germline CDR1 and CDR2: SGHVS and FNYEAQ. The CDR3 contains 13 residues. Trimming left V 2 bases short and J 1 base short, with 5 bases between. The CDR3 protein is CASSLFPQETQYF. As DNA, the CDR3 is TGTGCCAGCAGCTTATTTCCCCAAGAGACCCAGTACTTC.

This clonotype was recorded a few times. The chain has TRBV27 and TRBJ2-2, with a possible D match to TRBD1 (5 bases). Trimming cost V 5 bases and J 3 bases, with 16 bases left between them. Per germline, CDR1 MNHEY and CDR2 SMNVEV (reference sequence). CDR3 length: 16 amino acids. The CDR3 DNA reads TGTGCCAGCAGTACCCCGAACAGGTTGCACACCGGGGAGCTGTTTTTT. Amino acid sequence: CASSTPNRLHTGELFF.

This chain links TRBV20-1 with TRBJ2-7; either TRBD1 or TRBD2 may supply D (6 bases each). Trimming shortened V by 5 bases and J by 2 bases, and 13 bases separated the two germline ends. CDR3 length: 13 amino acids. Germline V gene data show CDR1 as DFQATT and CDR2 as SNEGSKA (reference sequence). CDR3 sequence: CSARLGGTYEQYF. The DNA for the CDR3 is TGCAGTGCTCGACTAGGGGGGACCTACGAGCAGTACTTC.

This clonotype was found many times. As DNA, the CDR3 is TGTGCCAGCAGCTTAGAGACTCTTCTGGATGAGCAGTTCTTC. It is translated as CASSLETLLDEQFF. The V and J genes are TRBV7-8 and TRBJ2-1; D ambiguous. The ends were cut back, 1 base at V and 8 bases at J, with 12 bases in the middle. The CDR3 runs 14 residues. Germline CDR1 and CDR2: SGHVS and FQNEAQ.